The 28 T cell receptor beta chains in this list originate from one sample, sequenced in a study of blood T cell repertoires in COVID-19. Method: immunoSEQ multiplex PCR; TCRdb's copy keeps in-frame clones and lacks some. The data contain roughly 77,000 clones, about four fifths of them singletons. Specimen: peripheral blood. Source of these receptors: a man aged 55 to 69 with COVID-19, enrolled during active disease.

The CDR3 DNA follows: TGTGCCAGCTCATCTGGACAGAACACCGGGGAGCTGTTTTTT. Protein product: CASSSGQNTGELFF. The genes are TRBV18 and TRBJ2-2, with D tentatively TRBD1 (5 bases). The CDR3 runs 14 residues. The germline CDR1 and CDR2 sequences are KGHSH and LQKENI. The V gene lost 5 bases and the J gene lost 1 base, with 8 bases spanning the gap.

The CDR3: CAMGDANTGELFF. CDR3 DNA: TGTGCCATGGGCGACGCGAACACCGGGGAGCTGTTTTTT. The genes are TRBV10-3 and TRBJ2-2; D is unclear. The CDR3 contains 13 residues. The V gene lost 9 bases and the J gene lost 0 bases, with 8 bases spanning the gap. Germline CDR1 reads ENHRY; CDR2 reads SYGVKD.

This clone occurred once. The rearrangement links TRBV5-1 to TRBJ2-7, with D possibly being TRBD1 (5 bases). The CDR3 has 15 residues. V dropped 2 bases and J dropped 1 base, with 13 bases sitting between them. Germline V CDR1 and CDR2: SGHRS, YFSETQ. The CDR3 spells CASSLETGLSYEQYF. In nucleotides, the CDR3 is TGCGCCAGCAGCTTAGAAACAGGCCTTTCCTACGAGCAGTACTTC. Full variable domain (rest looked up from reference TRBV5-1 and TRBJ2-7): KAGVTQTPRYLIKTRGQQVTLSCSPISGHRSVSWYQQTPGQGLQFLFEYFSETQRNKGNFPGRFSGRQFSNSRSEMNVSTLELGDSALYLCASSLETGLSYEQYFGPGTRLTVT.

V and J are TRBV5-6 and TRBJ2-7; 9 bases are shared with TRBD2. Per the germline V gene, CDR1 is SGHDT and CDR2 is YYEEEE. This CDR3 is 17 amino acids long. V lost 4 bases to trimming and J lost 0 bases; unmatched junction nucleotides: 11. The CDR3 bases are TGTGCCAGCAGCGCGGAGCAGACTAGCGGTTTCTCCTACGAGCAGTACTTC. Translated, it gives CASSAEQTSGFSYEQYF.

The chain uses TRBV7-3 and TRBJ2-3; tentative D call: TRBD2 (5 bases). CDR1 and CDR2 from the germline V gene are SGHTA and FQGTGA. CDR3 length: 14 residues. Between the trimmed V and J ends, which lost 3 bases and 4 bases, there was a span of 11 bases. This chain's CDR3 is CASSFTLGSDTQYF. The CDR3 nucleotides read TGTGCCAGCAGCTTCACACTAGGATCAGATACGCAGTATTTT.

The chain carries TRBV19 and TRBJ2-5; D remains ambiguous. CDR1 and CDR2 (germline): LNHDA, SQIVND (reference sequence). Trimming pared 8 bases from V and 2 bases from J, leaving 9 bases between. The CDR3 is 12 residues long. CDR3 DNA sequence: TGTGCCAGTGGGCAGCCTCAAGAGACCCAGTACTTC. Translating gives CASGQPQETQYF.

The CDR3 nucleotides read TGCGCCAGCAGCTTGGGACTAGCGGGAGTGTCAGATACGCAGTATTTT. Its protein product is CASSLGLAGVSDTQYF. The chain couples TRBV5-1 to TRBJ2-3; 12 positions agree with TRBD2. The length of the CDR3 is 16 residues. The V and J ends lost 0 bases and 4 bases, in that order; junction bases with no gene match: 3. The germline V gene encodes CDR1 SGHRS and CDR2 YFSETQ.

The rearrangement joins TRBV29-1 to TRBJ2-7; D may be TRBD1 (6 bases). The germline gives CDR1 SQVTM, CDR2 ANQGSEA. The V end lost 3 bases, the J end lost 5 bases, and 11 bases lay between the germline ends. The CDR3 is 12 amino acids. The CDR3 DNA is TGCAGCGTTGATTCAGGGGCACACGAGCAGTACTTC. Protein: CSVDSGAHEQYF.

J is TRBJ1-2 and V is TRBV9; D possibly corresponds to TRBD1 (6 bases). From germline, CDR1 is SGDLS and CDR2 YYNGEE. The V end lost 2 bases, the J end lost 0 bases, and 11 bases lay between the germline ends. The CDR3 covers 15 residues. CDR3 coding DNA: TGTGCCAGCAGCGTCACAGGGACCTCTAACTATGGCTACACCTTC. Protein product: CASSVTGTSNYGYTF.

This chain joins TRBV2 and TRBJ1-5; TRBD1 matches 9 bases. V lost 6 bases, J lost 3 bases, and 6 bases stayed unmatched. Germline CDR1 and CDR2: SNHLY and FYNNEI. The CDR3 extends over 15 amino acids. In DNA form, the CDR3 reads TGTGCCAGCAGAACAGGGGGCTATGACAATCAGCCCCAGCATTTT. Translated, it gives CASRTGGYDNQPQHF.

This clone was detected once. The chain recombines TRBV16 with TRBJ2-7; 12 nucleotides line up with TRBD1. Germline V gene lookup returns CDR1 KGHSY and CDR2 FQNENV. The CDR3 totals 14 residues. The V and J ends lost 4 bases and 6 bases, in that order; junction bases with no gene match: 4. CDR3 DNA sequence: TGTGCCAGCAGCCGAGGGACAGGGGGCAGCGAGCAGTACTTC. Translation: CASSRGTGGSEQYF.

V gene TRBV9 combines with J gene TRBJ2-1; 7 bases are shared with TRBD2. In germline, CDR1 is SGDLS, CDR2 YYNGEE. V was clipped by 4 bases and J by 1 base; unmatched bases: 20. This CDR3 spans 20 amino acids. CDR3 amino acids: CASSSPGGIGAEGSYNEQFF. The CDR3 DNA follows: TGTGCCAGCAGCTCACCCGGGGGGATAGGGGCCGAGGGATCCTACAATGAGCAGTTCTTC.

Only a few counts were recorded for this clone. This chain joins TRBV19 and TRBJ2-3; 12 bases are a match to TRBD2. This CDR3 has 16 residues. Germline assignment: CDR1 LNHDA and CDR2 SQIVND (reference sequence). Losses at the gene ends were 0 bases for V and 4 bases for J; bases not matched to a gene: 2. CDR3 nucleotides: TGTGCCAGTAGTATAGATCTAGCGGGAGGGTCAGATACGCAGTATTTT. This encodes CASSIDLAGGSDTQYF.

This clone is large in the sample. J is TRBJ2-5 and V is TRBV24-1; the match to TRBD1 covers 9 bases. The CDR3 length is 17 residues. V dropped 4 bases and J dropped 2; count of bases not matched to a gene: 10. CDR1 is KGHDR and CDR2 is SFDVKD in the germline V gene. In nucleotides, the CDR3 is TGTGCCACCAGTGACCCGGGACAGGGAGACGGACAAGAGACCCAGTACTTC. The encoded protein is CATSDPGQGDGQETQYF.

This chain connects TRBV9 to TRBJ2-7, with TRBD1 matching 7 bases. J lost 3 bases, V lost 6 bases, and 12 bases had no gene match. The CDR3 has 15 amino acids. CDR1 is SGDLS and CDR2 is YYNGEE in the germline V gene. The CDR3 DNA follows: TGTGCCAGCATTCTCCTTGGGACAGACTTCTACGAGCAGTACTTC. Translating gives CASILLGTDFYEQYF.

This chain's CDR3 is CASSLWRAPDTQYF. The DNA of the CDR3 is TGTGCCAGCAGCTTGTGGCGGGCCCCAGATACGCAGTATTTT. The gene calls are TRBV5-4 and TRBJ2-3; a weak D match, TRBD2 (5 bases). Germline V gives CDR1 SGHNT, CDR2 YYREEE (reference sequence). The CDR3 consists of 14 residues. Deletions cut 1 base from V and 4 bases from J, with 10 bases between.

The chain has TRBV7-6 and TRBJ2-1; 10 positions agree with TRBD2. V shed 5 bases, J shed 4 bases, and the junction held 5 bases outside the gene matches. The CDR3 runs 15 residues. Per the germline V gene, CDR1 is SGHVS and CDR2 is FNYEAQ. The chain's CDR3 is CASSKLAGAYNEQFF. CDR3 bases: TGTGCCAGCAGCAAGCTAGCGGGGGCTTACAATGAGCAGTTCTTC.

The CDR3 DNA follows: TGTGCCAGCAGCTCCTGGGGACTAGCGGGATACTACGAGCAGTACTTC. The encoded protein is CASSSWGLAGYYEQYF. V usage is TRBV7-2 and J usage is TRBJ2-7, with TRBD2 matching 13 bases. This CDR3 region has 16 residues. J lost 3 bases, V lost 4 bases, and 6 bases had no gene match. Germline V gives CDR1 SGHTA, CDR2 FQGNSA.

This clone was counted a few times. The V call is TRBV18, the J call TRBJ1-2; 8 positions agree with TRBD1. This CDR3 spans 15 amino acids. CDR1 and CDR2 from the germline V gene are KGHSH and LQKENI. V lost 6 bases to trimming and J lost 7 bases; unmatched junction nucleotides: 13. CDR3 region: CASSYQSAQGAGYTF. CDR3 sequence (DNA): TGTGCCAGCTCCTACCAATCAGCCCAGGGGGCTGGCTACACCTTC.

This clone occurred a few times. The gene calls are TRBV6-4 and TRBJ1-4; unclear D gene. CDR3 size: 10 residues. Germline lookup yields CDR1 MRHNA and CDR2 SNTAGT. V shed 11 bases and J shed 7 bases, with 8 bases lying between them. Here the CDR3 reads CAGPGEKLFF. Here the CDR3 DNA reads TGTGCCGGCCCTGGTGAAAAACTGTTTTTT.

This clone was observed a handful of times. The rearrangement uses TRBV27 and TRBJ2-3; 9 bases are shared with TRBD2. J lost 0 bases, V lost 6 bases, and 7 bases had no gene match. The CDR3 sequence is 16 residues long. Germline CDR1 and CDR2: MNHEY and SMNVEV (reference sequence). The CDR3 DNA reads TGTGCCAGCAGCCGCGTAGCGGGGGTTAGCACAGATACGCAGTATTTT. This codes for CASSRVAGVSTDTQYF.

CDR3 in amino acids: CASSGGTVTYNEQFF. CDR3 coding DNA: TGTGCCAGCAGTGGCGGGACAGTAACCTACAATGAGCAGTTCTTC. J is TRBJ2-1 and V is TRBV2; a weak D match, TRBD1 (7 bases). Germline V gives CDR1 SNHLY, CDR2 FYNNEI. The CDR3 extends over 15 amino acids. V dropped 4 bases and J dropped 2 bases, with 12 bases sitting between them.

This chain joins TRBV29-1 and TRBJ2-5; 7 bases match TRBD1. V trimming: 4 bases; J trimming: 3 bases; junction bases outside the gene matches: 2. Germline values: CDR1 SQVTM, CDR2 ANQGSEA. The CDR3 runs to 12 residues. This chain's CDR3 is CSVAGTEETQYF. In nucleotides, the CDR3 is TGCAGCGTTGCTGGGACAGAAGAGACCCAGTACTTC.

The V call is TRBV28, the J call TRBJ1-4; the D is unclear. CDR3 length: 12 amino acids. V dropped 4 bases and J dropped 7 bases, with 7 bases sitting between them. The germline gives CDR1 MDHEN, CDR2 SYDVKM. The CDR3 spells CASSSGGEKLFF. The CDR3 DNA sequence: TGTGCCAGCAGTTCAGGAGGTGAAAAACTGTTTTTT.

V gene TRBV28 combines with J gene TRBJ2-7; D gene unclear. Germline V CDR1 and CDR2: MDHEN, SYDVKM. Trimming left V 7 bases short and J 1 base short, with 8 bases between. CDR3 length: 12 amino acids. In nucleotides, the CDR3 is TGTGCCAGCATAGGCAGGTCCTACGAGCAGTACTTC. It translates to CASIGRSYEQYF.

The chain joins TRBV7-2 to TRBJ1-5; TRBD1 agrees at 8 bases. Unmatched junction bases numbered 8, after V lost 5 bases and J lost 5 bases. This CDR3 comprises 15 residues. Germline lookup yields CDR1 SGHTA and CDR2 FQGNSA. As DNA, the CDR3 is TGTGCCAGCAGCCCCCGGACAGGGTGGGATCAGCCCCAGCATTTT. This sequence encodes CASSPRTGWDQPQHF.

This chain links TRBV23-1 with TRBJ2-2; 11 positions match TRBD1. TRBV23-1 qualifies as an ORF whose function is uncertain. V trimming: 1 base; J trimming: 7 bases; junction bases outside the gene matches: 8. This CDR3 is built from 17 residues. CDR3 loop: CASSQLRGQGVDGELFF. The CDR3 nucleotides are TGCGCCAGCAGTCAATTGAGGGGACAGGGGGTGGACGGGGAGCTGTTTTTT.

This clone was seen a few times. The rearrangement links TRBV4-1 to TRBJ1-5, with unresolved D. Germline lookup yields CDR1 MGHRA and CDR2 YSYEKL. The length of the CDR3 is 14 residues. V was trimmed by 0 bases and J by 7 bases, leaving 10 bases between them. CDR3 loop: CASSQEGRTQPQHF. CDR3 in DNA: TGCGCCAGCAGCCAAGAAGGGAGAACCCAGCCCCAGCATTTT.